This paragraph covers one T cell receptor (beta chain) sequence. It has no known antigen specificity. No much larger clone is present one base from it, and per-base qualities are unavailable. Genomic DNA from CD8+ cells was used for TCRbeta sequencing according to the manufacturer's instructions. TCRbeta sequencing used the immunoSEQ assay and was run at a genomics technology centre in Finland. Regarding the original processing steps: Clonotype tables generated by the immunoSEQ preprocessing pipeline were converted into VDJtools format, and non-productive clonotypes were filtered out. Samples with fewer than 10,000 reads were excluded, the remaining samples were subsampled to 10,000 reads, and most of the eight CND-RA samples met this threshold. Using the VDJtools CalcDiversityStats function on data subsampled to 10,000 reads, the Shannon-Wiener, Simpson and clonality indices were calculated. To infer antigen specificity, non-singleton TCRbeta clonotypes were hard-matched against VDJdb, with no mismatches permitted. CDR3 sequences differing by one amino acid (Hamming distance 1) were grouped into clusters with potentially shared antigen targets. Group enrichment of public clonotypes was tested with one-sided Fisher's exact tests after groups were resampled to six samples, with the procedure repeated ten times. TCRdb holds this immuneACCESS table with in-frame rearrangements only. Some clones are missing; in checked studies, unresolved V genes explain under half, and the rest has no known cause. From that table come the V and J calls and clone size; the DNA was used to work out D and trimming. The sample profile shows roughly 13,000 clones; roughly four fifths of them were found once. Around a quarter of the sample rests with the top ten.

A negative result on the clinical CCP2 antibody test was shown by CND-RA patients, and progression of joint destruction was observed despite active therapy. Every CND-RA patient had failed conventional anti-rheumatic therapy and showed typical joint destruction in the wrists and ankles. CND-RA patients were sampled not at diagnosis but after long disease histories, which in several cases spanned decades. Roughly 50 millilitres of EDTA-anticoagulated peripheral blood were drawn from each patient. Ficoll-Paque PLUS density gradient separation was used to isolate peripheral blood mononuclear cells. Using AutoMACS magnetic bead positive selection, CD8+ cells were isolated from either fresh or cryopreserved PBMCs, and flow cytometry was used to check purity. Nucleospin Tissue or Tissue XS kits were used to extract genomic DNA, which was then quantified on a Qubit 2.0 fluorometer. This specimen belongs to a study of CD8 T cells in seronegative destructive rheumatoid arthritis (dated by TCRdb to about 2020). A note on the overall study: At the time of sampling, biological drugs were being given to seven out of the eight CND-RA patients. Peripheral CD8+ TCRbeta repertoires of CCP-negative destructive rheumatoid arthritis (CND-RA) patients were compared with newly diagnosed seropositive RA, seronegative RA and healthy controls. Rather than undergoing new sequencing, the seropositive RA, seronegative RA and healthy control comparison cohorts were drawn from an earlier published TCRbeta dataset. Study-wide conclusions, independent of this receptor: A distinct set of enriched public clonotypes appeared to be present in CND-RA patients, and the authors interpreted this finding as support for a separate disease subset. No public clonotype enrichment survived Benjamini-Hochberg correction across the 110,000 or so clonotypes tested. The small size of the CND-RA cohort was noted as a limitation of the study. Because no diagnostic samples were available, the TCR repertoire differences may partly reflect poor disease control over the years rather than being present at onset. Compared with controls and other RA subtypes, CND-RA repertoires contained more CMV-reactive and fewer influenza A-reactive CD8+ TCRbeta sequences. Once age was adjusted for, the CD8+ TCRbeta repertoires of CND-RA patients appeared less diverse and more clonal than the repertoires of other RA subtypes.

The CDR3 holds 13 amino acids from the cysteine to the phenylalanine. Only the CDR3 portion is preserved as DNA: 39 bases, with reading frame beginning at the first base. From the germline V gene, CDR1 is SGDLS and CDR2 is YYNGEE. The V and J ends are trimmed by 0 bases and 3 bases, leaving 7 bases between them. The rearranged segments are TRBV9 and TRBJ2-7; the D gene cannot be named for sure. Sequencing used CD8+ T cells from blood. This TCR was sampled from a woman between 30 and 55 years old with seronegative destructive rheumatoid arthritis. The DNA sequence is given as TGTGCCAGCAGCGTAGCTCCCGGCTACGAGCAGTACTTC. Its protein is CASSVAPGYEQYF.